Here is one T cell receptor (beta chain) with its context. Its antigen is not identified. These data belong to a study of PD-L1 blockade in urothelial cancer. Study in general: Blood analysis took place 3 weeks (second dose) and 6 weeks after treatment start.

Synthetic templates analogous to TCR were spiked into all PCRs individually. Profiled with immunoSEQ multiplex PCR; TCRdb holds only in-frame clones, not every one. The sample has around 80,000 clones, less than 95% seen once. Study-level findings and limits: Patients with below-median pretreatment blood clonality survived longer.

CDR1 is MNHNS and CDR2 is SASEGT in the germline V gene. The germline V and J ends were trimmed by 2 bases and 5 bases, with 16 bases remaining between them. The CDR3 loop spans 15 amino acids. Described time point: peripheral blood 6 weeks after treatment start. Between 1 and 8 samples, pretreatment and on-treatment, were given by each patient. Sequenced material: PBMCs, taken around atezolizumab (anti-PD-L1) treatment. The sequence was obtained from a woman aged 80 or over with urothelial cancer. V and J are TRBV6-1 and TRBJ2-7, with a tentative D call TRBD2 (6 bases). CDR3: CASSERVGGGDEQYF. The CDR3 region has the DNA TGTGCCAGCAGTGAAAGGGTCGGGGGAGGCGACGAGCAGTACTTC.